A selection of T cell receptor beta chains follows, all from one sample in a study of Graves' ophthalmopathy and Graves' hyperthyroidism. TCRdb processed the multiplex PCR reads anew with MiXCR; each CDR3 protein has one entry. The data hold 600,000 to 700,000 distinct CDR3 sequences, with roughly 39% observed a single time. The sequencing input was peripheral blood. The receptor source for this set is an adult man with Graves' ophthalmopathy. The CDR3 runs from the conserved cysteine through the conserved F or W. The D gene is left open where the match is weak.

J gene: TRBJ1-4; V gene: TRBV12-3/TRBV12-4; D gene: TRBD1; CDR3 protein: CASKPGQGEEKLFF
J gene: TRBJ1-2; V gene: TRBV7-2; D gene: .; CDR3 protein: CASSSDRSRGYTF
J gene: TRBJ2-7; V gene: TRBV6-4; D gene: TRBD2; CDR3 protein: CASSGSGSGKEQYF
J gene: TRBJ1-1; V gene: TRBV10-3; D gene: .; CDR3 protein: CAIGSPAGGTEAFF
J gene: TRBJ1-1; V gene: TRBV2; D gene: .; CDR3 protein: CASSRGGATEAFF
J gene: TRBJ1-6; V gene: TRBV2; D gene: .; CDR3 protein: CASSGPPGGNSPLHF
J gene: TRBJ2-2; V gene: TRBV4-3; D gene: .; CDR3 protein: CASARDLNTGELFF
J gene: TRBJ1-1; V gene: TRBV7-8; D gene: .; CDR3 protein: CAWSVAFYTEAFF
J gene: TRBJ1-1; V gene: TRBV11-1; D gene: .; CDR3 protein: CANVPAGNTEAFF
J gene: TRBJ2-2; V gene: TRBV11-1; D gene: TRBD1; CDR3 protein: CASSLEGFRDRGTGELFF
J gene: TRBJ2-5; V gene: TRBV12-3/TRBV12-4; D gene: .; CDR3 protein: CASSLRRGGETQYF
J gene: TRBJ2-7; V gene: TRBV7-2; D gene: .; CDR3 protein: CASRHPGEQYF
J gene: TRBJ1-2; V gene: TRBV2; D gene: .; CDR3 protein: CASTQGSDYGYTF
J gene: TRBJ2-7; V gene: TRBV6-5; D gene: .; CDR3 protein: CASSTAPQSYEQYF
J gene: TRBJ2-5; V gene: TRBV2; D gene: .; CDR3 protein: CASNRGLGETQYF
J gene: TRBJ1-5; V gene: TRBV7-9; D gene: TRBD1; CDR3 protein: CASSPGDSYSNQPQHF
J gene: TRBJ2-5; V gene: TRBV11-2; D gene: TRBD2; CDR3 protein: CASSLGGGAMKTQYF